This TCR beta chain appears in the sequencing data of a study of T cell responses to AZD1222 COVID-19 vaccine. Generated by immunoSEQ multiplex PCR, the TCRdb table keeps only in-frame clones and is missing some. In the table there are some 100,000 clones, 75% to 90% of which are singletons. Comments on this clone: The antigen is undetermined.

Study-level points and caveats: Baseline serology detected seropositivity in only a handful of AZD1222 recipients.

The CDR3 covers 15 residues. From germline, CDR1 is SGHAT and CDR2 FQNNGV. Trimming removed 0 bases from V and 2 bases from J, with 10 bases in between. This clonotype was obtained from an adult in good health. The specimen comprised peripheral blood, sampled on day 0 of AZD1222 vaccination. The V and J genes are TRBV11-2 and TRBJ2-5, with a possible D match to TRBD2 (5 bases). The CDR3: CASSLEGRGQETQYF. Written as DNA, the CDR3 is TGTGCCAGCAGCTTAGAGGGTCGGGGACAAGAGACCCAGTACTTC.